The 22 T cell receptor beta chains in this list originate from one sample, sequenced in a study of graft-versus-host responses after intestinal transplantation. These receptors lack a known antigen. Method: immunoSEQ multiplex PCR; TCRdb's copy keeps in-frame clones and lacks some. The sample consists of about 110,000 clones, just under 95% of them appearing once. The sequenced sample was unstimulated CD8+ T cells sorted from spleen or lymph node cells, obtained before intestinal transplant. Receptors originate from a human donor who received an intestinal transplant.

This rearrangement joins TRBV2 to TRBJ1-2; D is ambiguous. The CDR3 is 17 amino acids. Germline V CDR1 and CDR2: SNHLY, FYNNEI. V was clipped by 0 bases and J by 4 bases, with 18 bases between them. CDR3 sequence (DNA): TGTGCCAGCAGTGAAGCGCTTCTGGGCCGGGTGAGCTATGGCTACACCTTC. Translated, it gives CASSEALLGRVSYGYTF.

The chain carries TRBV19 and TRBJ2-1, with D tentatively TRBD2 (6 bases). Germline V gene data show CDR1 as LNHDA and CDR2 as SQIVND (reference sequence). The CDR3 is 14 residues long. V shed 5 bases and J shed 6 bases, with 14 bases lying between them. The CDR3 loop is CASSPSAGANEQFF. DNA for the CDR3: TGTGCCAGTAGTCCTAGCGCCGGCGCCAATGAGCAGTTCTTC.

The V call is TRBV5-6, the J call TRBJ2-3, with 8 bases matching TRBD2. This CDR3 has 14 residues. With V trimmed by 3 bases and J by 4 bases, 4 bases remained unmatched. CDR1 and CDR2 (germline): SGHDT, YYEEEE. The CDR3 region is CASSSGRAADTQYF. DNA for the CDR3: TGTGCCAGCAGCTCCGGGAGGGCCGCAGATACGCAGTATTTT. The complete variable domain, with remaining parts taken from reference TRBV5-6 and TRBJ2-3, reads DAGVTQSPTHLIKTRGQQVTLRCSPKSGHDTVSWYQQALGQGPQFIFQYYEEEERQRGNFPDRFSGHQFPNYSSELNVNALLLGDSALYLCASSSGRAADTQYFGPGTRLTVL.

The V call is TRBV19, the J call TRBJ2-3; D remains ambiguous. Germline lookup yields CDR1 LNHDA and CDR2 SQIVND (reference sequence). Trimming cost V 1 base and J 5 bases, with 7 bases left between them. CDR3 size: 13 residues. The CDR3 DNA reads TGTGCCAGTAGTATAGTGGCAGGAGATACGCAGTATTTT. Its protein is CASSIVAGDTQYF.

The gene calls are TRBV9 and TRBJ1-1; D is uncertain. Trimming removed 4 bases at V and 3 bases at J, with 7 bases between. CDR3 length: 12 residues. CDR1 and CDR2 from the germline V gene are SGDLS and YYNGEE. CDR3 DNA: TGTGCCAGCAGCACGCGGGACACTGAAGCTTTCTTT. This sequence encodes CASSTRDTEAFF.

This clone was picked up one time. V usage is TRBV28 and J usage is TRBJ1-2; no firm D call. CDR3 size: 13 residues. Germline V CDR1 and CDR2: MDHEN, SYDVKM. V lost 4 bases, J lost 6 bases, and 12 bases lay in between. CDR3 nucleotide sequence: TGTGCCAGCAGTTGGGGAAGGATAGATGGCTACACCTTC. Amino acid sequence: CASSWGRIDGYTF.

The chain combines TRBV19 with TRBJ2-1; 8 nucleotides agree with TRBD2. Germline V gene lookup returns CDR1 LNHDA and CDR2 SQIVND (reference sequence). This CDR3 region has 13 residues. V lost 3 bases and J lost 9; bases outside the gene matches: 4. The CDR3 loop is CASSIPAGVEQFF. In DNA form, the CDR3 reads TGTGCCAGTAGTATCCCAGCGGGAGTTGAGCAGTTCTTC.

The chain combines TRBV6-1 with TRBJ2-6, with 7 positions matching TRBD1. V was pared by 11 bases and J by 1 base, with 5 bases of the junction left unmatched. CDR3 length: 14 residues. Germline assignment: CDR1 MNHNS and CDR2 SASEGT. The CDR3 nucleotides are TGTGCCGTCCGACAGGGTTCTGGGGCCAACGTCCTGACTTTC. It codes for CAVRQGSGANVLTF.

The genes are TRBV7-6 and TRBJ2-1, with TRBD2 matching 14 bases. Trimming took 3 bases from V and 9 from J; bases not matched to a gene: 4. The CDR3 consists of 15 residues. The germline V gene has CDR1 SGHVS and CDR2 FNYEAQ. The CDR3 nucleotides read TGTGCCAGCAGCTTGGGACTAGCGGGAGAGGGTGAGCAGTTCTTC. This gives the protein CASSLGLAGEGEQFF. Looking up the rest from reference TRBV7-6 and TRBJ2-1 gives the full variable domain: GAGVSQSPRYKVTKRGQDVALRCDPISGHVSLYWYRQALGQGPEFLTYFNYEAQQDKSGLPNDRFSAERPEGSISTLTIQRTEQRDSAMYRCASSLGLAGEGEQFFGPGTRLTVL.

The chain combines TRBV7-8 with TRBJ2-3; TRBD2 matches at 10 bases. V lost 5 bases to trimming and J lost 4 bases; unmatched junction nucleotides: 9. Germline V lookup: CDR1 SGHVS, CDR2 FQNEAQ. The CDR3 runs 16 residues. The CDR3 nucleotides read TGTGCCAGCAGCGGACCTAGCGGGAGACAAGCAGATACGCAGTATTTT. Translating gives CASSGPSGRQADTQYF.

V is TRBV29-1 and J is TRBJ1-2, with D tentatively TRBD1 (5 bases). The CDR3 totals 11 residues. Germline-derived CDR1 and CDR2 are SQVTM and ANQGSEA. V gave up 4 bases and J gave up 4 bases, with 7 bases separating them. CDR3 sequence (DNA): TGCAGCGTTGGGGACTCCTATGGCTACACCTTC. Its translation is CSVGDSYGYTF.

The J gene is TRBJ1-1, the V gene TRBV9; 9 bases line up with TRBD1. V trimming: 4 bases; J trimming: 9 bases; junction bases outside the gene matches: 7. The germline V gene encodes CDR1 SGDLS and CDR2 YYNGEE. CDR3 size: 13 residues. The CDR3 nucleotides read TGTGCCAGCAGCACCGGGGACAGGGTAAAAGCTTTCTTT. Residues: CASSTGDRVKAFF. The entire variable domain, with the rest obtained from reference TRBV9 and TRBJ1-1, is as follows: DSGVTQTPKHLITATGQRVTLRCSPRSGDLSVYWYQQSLDQGLQFLIQYYNGEERAKGNILERFSAQQFPDLHSELNLSSLELGDSALYFCASSTGDRVKAFFGQGTRLTVV.

The V and J genes are TRBV9 and TRBJ1-2; TRBD1 is a possible D gene (6 bases). Germline V gene data show CDR1 as SGDLS and CDR2 as YYNGEE. This CDR3 spans 14 amino acids. Trimming pared 3 bases from V and 3 bases from J, leaving 12 bases between. The CDR3 nucleotides read TGTGCCAGCAGCGAGACAGGAGCCCACTATGGCTACACCTTC. It translates to CASSETGAHYGYTF.

The chain links TRBV19 to TRBJ1-1, with TRBD1 identical over 8 bases. The V and J ends lost 3 bases and 1 base, in that order; junction bases with no gene match: 1. CDR1 and CDR2 from the germline V gene are LNHDA and SQIVND (reference sequence). CDR3 size: 14 residues. CDR3 sequence: CASSMGTGNTEAFF. The CDR3 DNA reads as TGTGCCAGTAGTATGGGGACAGGGAACACTGAAGCTTTCTTT.

Concerning this clone itself: The junction shows a germline mismatch at one end, possibly a read error. This chain joins TRBV7-7 and TRBJ2-5; 7 bases agree with TRBD1. The length of the CDR3 is 14 residues. Germline V CDR1 and CDR2: SSHAT, FNYEAQ (reference sequence). CDR3 sequence reads: CASSPGTGVETQYF. The DNA of the CDR3 is TGTGCTAGCAGCCCAGGTACAGGGGTGGAGACCCAGTACTTC.

In DNA, the CDR3 is TGTGCCAGCAGCCGTAGCGGGTCCTACGAGCAGTACTTC. This codes for CASSRSGSYEQYF. The rearrangement joins TRBV2 to TRBJ2-7; 7 bases map to TRBD2. The CDR3 runs to 13 residues. The ends lost 6 bases at V and 1 base at J; junction bases unmatched: 3. Germline V CDR1 and CDR2: SNHLY, FYNNEI.

The V gene is TRBV6-1, the J gene TRBJ2-1; D gene ambiguous. In germline, CDR1 is MNHNS, CDR2 SASEGT. Trimming left V 4 bases short and J 12 bases short, with 22 bases between. The CDR3 sequence is 15 residues long. CDR3 DNA: TGTGCCAGCAGTGCATATAACCGTGGTGTGGGTTGGCAGTTCTTC. Its translation is CASSAYNRGVGWQFF.

The rearrangement uses TRBV6-5 and TRBJ2-2; D call uncertain. The length of the CDR3 is 14 residues. The germline gives CDR1 MNHEY, CDR2 SVGAGI. Between the trimmed V and J ends, which lost 3 bases and 1 base, there was a span of 6 bases. The CDR3 nucleotides are TGTGCCAGCAGTTATACCGGGAACACCGGGGAGCTGTTTTTT. It translates to CASSYTGNTGELFF.

The chain recombines TRBV5-4 with TRBJ2-1, with TRBD2 as a possible D gene (6 bases). Trimming left V 3 bases short and J 9 bases short, with 10 bases between. The CDR3 is 12 residues long. The germline gives CDR1 SGHNT, CDR2 YYREEE (reference sequence). In nucleotides, the CDR3 is TGTGCCAGCAGCTCGACTAGTGGTGAGCAGTTCTTC. It is translated as CASSSTSGEQFF.

The rearrangement joins TRBV19 to TRBJ2-2, with a tentative D call TRBD2 (6 bases). V was cut by 1 base and J by 6 bases, with 6 bases left in between. This CDR3 is 13 amino acids long. CDR1 LNHDA and CDR2 SQIVND come from the germline V gene (reference sequence). Here the CDR3 reads CASSIAGAGELFF. In DNA, the CDR3 is TGTGCCAGTAGTATAGCGGGAGCCGGGGAGCTGTTTTTT.

The sample holds one count of this clone. The sample holds other DNA sequences that translate to the same CDR3. V gene TRBV27 combines with J gene TRBJ2-7, with D possibly TRBD1 on 5 matching bases. Trimming left V 2 bases short and J 2 bases short, with 7 bases between. Germline values: CDR1 MNHEY, CDR2 SMNVEV (reference sequence). This CDR3 has 13 amino acids. The CDR3: CASSLPGTYEQYF. The CDR3 DNA reads as TGTGCCAGCAGTTTACCAGGGACCTACGAGCAGTACTTC.

This clone was observed a single time. The chain combines TRBV9 with TRBJ2-3; D is undetermined. V was pared by 3 bases and J by 2 bases, with 16 bases between. Germline CDR1 reads SGDLS; CDR2 reads YYNGEE. There are 16 residues in the CDR3. The CDR3 DNA reads as TGTGCCAGCAGCGCCACCGGATTCGACCTCACAGATACGCAGTATTTT. This codes for CASSATGFDLTDTQYF.